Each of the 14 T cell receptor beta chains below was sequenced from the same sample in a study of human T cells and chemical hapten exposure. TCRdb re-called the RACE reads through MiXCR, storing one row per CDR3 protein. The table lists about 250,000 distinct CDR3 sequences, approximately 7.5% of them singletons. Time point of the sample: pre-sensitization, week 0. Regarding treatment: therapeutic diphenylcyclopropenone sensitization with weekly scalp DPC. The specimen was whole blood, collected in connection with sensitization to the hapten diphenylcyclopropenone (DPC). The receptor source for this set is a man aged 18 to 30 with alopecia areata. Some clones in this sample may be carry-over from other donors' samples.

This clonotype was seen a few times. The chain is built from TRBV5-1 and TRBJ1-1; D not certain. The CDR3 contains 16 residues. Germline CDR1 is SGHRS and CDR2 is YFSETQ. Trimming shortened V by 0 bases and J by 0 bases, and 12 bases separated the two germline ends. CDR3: CASSLAGVNLNTEAFF. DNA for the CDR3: TGCGCCAGCAGCTTGGCCGGGGTAAATTTGAACACTGAAGCTTTCTTT.

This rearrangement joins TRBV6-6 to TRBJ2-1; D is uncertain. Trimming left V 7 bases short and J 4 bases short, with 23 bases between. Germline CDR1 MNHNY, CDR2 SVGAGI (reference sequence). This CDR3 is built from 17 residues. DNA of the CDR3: TGTGCCAGCACCCCCGGGTATCAGGCGCACTCTTACAATGAGCAGTTCTTC. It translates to CASTPGYQAHSYNEQFF.

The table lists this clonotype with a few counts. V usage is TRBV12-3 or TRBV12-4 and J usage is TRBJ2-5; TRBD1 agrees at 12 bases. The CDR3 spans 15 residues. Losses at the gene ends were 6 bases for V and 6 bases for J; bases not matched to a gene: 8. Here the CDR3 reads CASSEGTGGRKTQYF. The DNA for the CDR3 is TGTGCCAGCAGCGAAGGGACAGGGGGCAGGAAGACCCAGTACTTC.

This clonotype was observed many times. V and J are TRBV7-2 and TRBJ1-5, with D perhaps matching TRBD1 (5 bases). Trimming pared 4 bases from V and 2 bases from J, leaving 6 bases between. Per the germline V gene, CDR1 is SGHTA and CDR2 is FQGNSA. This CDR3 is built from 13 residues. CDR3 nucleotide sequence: TGTGCCAGCAGCTCCAGGGGCAATCAGCCCCAGCATTTT. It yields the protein CASSSRGNQPQHF. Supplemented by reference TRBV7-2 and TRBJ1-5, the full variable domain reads GAGVSQSPSNKVTEKGKDVELRCDPISGHTALYWYRQSLGQGLEFLIYFQGNSAPDKSGLPSDRFSAERTGGSVSTLTIQRTQQEDSAVYLCASSSRGNQPQHFGDGTRLSIL.

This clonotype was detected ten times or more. CDR3 amino acids: CASRRLIRGQGSGANVLTF. The CDR3 DNA reads TGTGCCAGCCGCCGCCTTATTAGGGGGCAAGGATCAGGGGCCAACGTCCTGACTTTC. V and J are TRBV11-2 and TRBJ2-6; 7 bases agree with TRBD1. There are 19 residues in the CDR3. Germline trimming cut 8 bases from V and 4 bases from J; bases unmatched to any gene: 20. Germline V lookup: CDR1 SGHAT, CDR2 FQNNGV.

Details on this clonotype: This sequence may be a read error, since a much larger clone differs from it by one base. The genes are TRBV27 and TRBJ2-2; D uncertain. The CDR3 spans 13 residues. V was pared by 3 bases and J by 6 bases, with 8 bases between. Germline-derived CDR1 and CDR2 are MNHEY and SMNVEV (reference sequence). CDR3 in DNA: TGTGCCAGCAGTTTCCCCCATGCCGGGGAGCTGTTTTTT. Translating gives CASSFPHAGELFF.

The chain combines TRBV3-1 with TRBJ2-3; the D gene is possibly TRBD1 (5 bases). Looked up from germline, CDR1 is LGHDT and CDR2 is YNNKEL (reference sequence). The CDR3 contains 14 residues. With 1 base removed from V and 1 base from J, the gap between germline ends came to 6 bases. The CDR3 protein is CASSQVRGTDTQYF. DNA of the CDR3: TGTGCCAGCAGCCAAGTCAGGGGCACAGATACGCAGTATTTT.

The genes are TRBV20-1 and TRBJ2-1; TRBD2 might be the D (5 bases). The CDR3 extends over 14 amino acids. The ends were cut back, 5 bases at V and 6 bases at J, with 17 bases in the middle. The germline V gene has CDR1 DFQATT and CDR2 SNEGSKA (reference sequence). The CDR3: CSAEDSLHSNEQFF. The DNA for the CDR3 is TGCAGTGCTGAGGACTCACTCCACTCCAATGAGCAGTTCTTC.

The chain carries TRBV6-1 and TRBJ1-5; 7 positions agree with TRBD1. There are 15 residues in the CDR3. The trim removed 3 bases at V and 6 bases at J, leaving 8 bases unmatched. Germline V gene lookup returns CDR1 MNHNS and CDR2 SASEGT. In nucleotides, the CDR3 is TGTGCCAGCAGTGAGCAGACAGGGTTTTTTCAGCCCCAGCATTTT. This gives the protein CASSEQTGFFQPQHF.

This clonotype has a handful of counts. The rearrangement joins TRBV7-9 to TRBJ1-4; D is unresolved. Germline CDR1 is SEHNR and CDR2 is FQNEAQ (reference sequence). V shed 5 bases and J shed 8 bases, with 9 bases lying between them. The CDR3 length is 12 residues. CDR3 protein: CASSPPPEKLFF. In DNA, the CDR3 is TGTGCCAGCAGCCCCCCCCCCGAAAAACTGTTTTTT.

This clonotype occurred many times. CDR3 coding DNA: TGCGCCAGCAGCCAAGGTAACAGGGAAGCAGCTCACAATGGCTACACCTTC. It specifies CASSQGNREAAHNGYTF. This chain uses TRBV4-3 with TRBJ1-2; possibly TRBD1 for D (6 bases). CDR3 size: 17 residues. V lost 1 base, J lost 6 bases, and 21 bases lay in between. The germline V gene encodes CDR1 LGHNA and CDR2 YSLEER.

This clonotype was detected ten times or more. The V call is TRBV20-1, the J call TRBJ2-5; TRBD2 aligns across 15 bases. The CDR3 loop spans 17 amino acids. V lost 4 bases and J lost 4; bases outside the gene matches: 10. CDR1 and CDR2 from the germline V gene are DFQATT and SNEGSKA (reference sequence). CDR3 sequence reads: CSATPSEGLAGGETQYF. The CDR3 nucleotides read TGCAGTGCTACTCCCTCTGAGGGACTAGCGGGGGGAGAGACCCAGTACTTC.

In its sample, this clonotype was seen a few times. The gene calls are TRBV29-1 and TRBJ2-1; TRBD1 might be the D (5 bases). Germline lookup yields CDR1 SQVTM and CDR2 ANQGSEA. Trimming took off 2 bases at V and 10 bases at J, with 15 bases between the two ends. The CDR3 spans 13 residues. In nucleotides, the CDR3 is TGCAGCGTTGAACTCTCCGGTAAGGGGGAGCAGTTCTTC. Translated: CSVELSGKGEQFF.

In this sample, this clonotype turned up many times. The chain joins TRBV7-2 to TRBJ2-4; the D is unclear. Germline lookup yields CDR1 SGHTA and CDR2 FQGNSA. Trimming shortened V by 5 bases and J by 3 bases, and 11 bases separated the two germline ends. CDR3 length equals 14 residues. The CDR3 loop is CASSTTTLKNIQYF. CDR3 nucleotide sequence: TGTGCCAGCAGCACCACAACTCTCAAAAACATTCAGTACTTC.